This T cell receptor beta chain was retrieved from a study of radiotherapy plus CTLA-4 blockade in lung cancer. With regard to this clone: What it recognizes is unknown.

Findings and limits, study-wide: Clones of tumor-derived TCRs expanded in blood after radiotherapy plus ipilimumab. Per reports, early blood T cell clone dynamics, plus interferon-beta, forecast response most strongly.

Assay used: immunoSEQ multiplex PCR; TCRdb lists only in-frame clones, some missing. The sample gives around 100,000 clones, roughly four fifths of which show up once; 2.5% to 3.5% is in the top ten. CDR1 is SGHRS, CDR2 YFSETQ, per germline. The CDR3 is made up of 14 amino acids. Trimming shortened V by 0 bases and J by 5 bases, and 12 bases separated the two germline ends. This sample comprised peripheral blood, obtained from a patient treated with radiotherapy plus ipilimumab. The TCR originated in a human donor with non-small cell lung cancer that progressed on radiotherapy plus ipilimumab. Some clones in this sample may be carry-over from other donors' samples. The chain combines TRBV5-1 with TRBJ2-7, with a tentative D call TRBD1 (6 bases). CDR3 amino acids: CASSLVRGYDEQYF. The CDR3 bases are TGCGCCAGCAGCTTGGTAAGGGGGTACGACGAGCAGTACTTC.